Sequencing of this T cell receptor beta chain was carried out in a study of blood T cell repertoires in COVID-19. The wider study: T cells, B-cell-depleted T cells, or PBMCs supplied cDNA or gDNA.

Study processing details: Amplification with reference gene primers provided the estimates of nucleated cell counts. TCRdb's table, derived via immunoSEQ multiplex PCR, lists solely in-frame clones and lacks some. From that table come the V and J calls and clone size; the DNA was used to work out D and trimming. Among under 200,000 clones listed, about 88% were seen once. The CDR3 extends over 15 amino acids. The germline V and J ends were trimmed by 6 bases and 1 base, with 16 bases remaining between them. CDR1 is SNHLY, CDR2 FYNNEI, per germline. The sequence derives from a man aged 18-30 years with active or convalescent COVID-19. The V call is TRBV2, the J call TRBJ2-7; D possibly corresponds to TRBD2 (6 bases). The sample consisted of peripheral blood. The CDR3 sequence is CASSPGTSESYEQYF. The DNA of the CDR3 is TGTGCCAGCAGCCCAGGGACTTCCGAATCCTACGAGCAGTACTTC.